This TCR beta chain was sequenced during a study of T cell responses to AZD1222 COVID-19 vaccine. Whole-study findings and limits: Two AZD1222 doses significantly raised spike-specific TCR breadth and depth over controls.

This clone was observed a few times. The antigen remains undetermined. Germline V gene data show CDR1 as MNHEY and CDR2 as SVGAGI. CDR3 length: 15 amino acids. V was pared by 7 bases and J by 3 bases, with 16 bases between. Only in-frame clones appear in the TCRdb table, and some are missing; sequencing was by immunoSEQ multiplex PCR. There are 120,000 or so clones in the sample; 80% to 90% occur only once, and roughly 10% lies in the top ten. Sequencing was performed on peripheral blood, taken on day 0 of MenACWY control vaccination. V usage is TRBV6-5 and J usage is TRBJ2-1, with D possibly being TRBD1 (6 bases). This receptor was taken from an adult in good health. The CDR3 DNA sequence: TGTGCCAGCATCGGGAACCGGGACAACTACAATGAGCAGTTCTTC. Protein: CASIGNRDNYNEQFF.